A selection of T cell receptor beta chains follows, all from one sample in a study of glioma-infiltrating T cells after dendritic cell vaccination. TCRdb keeps only in-frame clones here, not all; method: immunoSEQ multiplex PCR. The sample has tens of thousands of clones, 85% seen once. This sample comprised blood, obtained after dendritic cell vaccination. The origin of the receptors is a human donor with glioblastoma. The CDR3 runs from the conserved cysteine through the conserved F or W. A D gene is named only where the DNA matches it firmly. Size is stated for part of the rows, as once, few or many counts, or as a class when the clone is expanded.

clone_size	v_call	d_call	j_call	cdr3_aa	cdr3_nt
NA	TRBV6-1	NA	TRBJ1-1	CAGSTLTGMGAFF	TGTGCCGGGTCCACCCTAACAGGGATGGGAGCTTTCTTT
NA	TRBV6-1	NA	TRBJ1-4	CASSVVGEGNEKLFF	TGTGCCAGCAGTGTCGTAGGGGAGGGGAATGAAAAACTGTTTTTT
NA	TRBV10-3	NA	TRBJ2-3	CAISHSMAPDTQYF	TGTGCCATCAGTCATTCGATGGCCCCAGATACGCAGTATTTT
once	TRBV5-1	TRBD1	TRBJ2-7	CASSIGTGDPYEQYF	TGCGCCAGCAGCATAGGGACAGGGGACCCTTACGAGCAGTACTTC
NA	TRBV30	TRBD1	TRBJ1-5	CAWAFGTVPNQPQHF	TGTGCCTGGGCGTTCGGGACAGTTCCTAATCAGCCCCAGCATTTT
once	TRBV4-2	NA	TRBJ2-1	CASSQDYYNEQFF	TGTGCCAGCAGCCAAGATTACTACAATGAGCAGTTCTTC
NA	TRBV19	TRBD1	TRBJ1-2	CASSIQGINGYTF	TGTGCCAGTAGCATACAGGGGATCAATGGCTACACCTTC
NA	TRBV18	NA	TRBJ1-1	CASSPPRQINTEAFF	TGTGCCAGCTCACCACCGAGGCAGATAAACACTGAAGCTTTCTTT
NA	TRBV7-6	TRBD1	TRBJ1-2	CASSLASGTGYGYTF	TGTGCCAGCAGCTTGGCCTCCGGGACAGGATACGGCTACACCTTC
NA	TRBV2	NA	TRBJ2-2	CASRIREGAGELFF	TGTGCCAGCAGGATAAGAGAGGGGGCCGGGGAGCTGTTTTTT
NA	TRBV28	TRBD2	TRBJ2-1	CASSFSLAAYNEQFF	TGTGCCAGCAGTTTCTCACTAGCGGCCTACAATGAGCAGTTCTTC
NA	TRBV7-2	TRBD2	TRBJ2-5	CASSIDLLAGETQYF	TGTGCCAGCAGCATTGATCTACTAGCGGGGGAGACCCAGTACTTC
NA	TRBV4-3	TRBD1	TRBJ2-7	CASSPGTGGTYEQYF	TGCGCCAGCAGCCCCGGGACAGGGGGCACCTACGAGCAGTACTTC
NA	TRBV5-1	NA	TRBJ2-7	CASSLTASYEQYF	TGCGCCAGCAGCTTGACAGCTTCCTACGAGCAGTACTTC
NA	TRBV9	TRBD2	TRBJ2-6	CASSVSSGGATGANVLTF	TGTGCCAGCAGCGTTTCTAGCGGGGGGGCGACTGGGGCCAACGTCCTGACTTTC
NA	TRBV9	TRBD2	TRBJ2-2	CASSVVSGKNTGELFF	TGTGCCAGCAGCGTAGTTAGCGGGAAAAACACCGGGGAGCTGTTTTTT
NA	TRBV7-2	NA	TRBJ2-3	CASSLGGRSTDTQYF	TGTGCCAGCAGCTTAGGCGGCAGAAGCACAGATACGCAGTATTTT
NA	TRBV19	NA	TRBJ1-5	CASTWADRQPQHF	TGTGCCAGTACGTGGGCAGACCGTCAGCCCCAGCATTTT
once	TRBV9	TRBD1	TRBJ1-1	CASSGRTGAVTEAFF	TGTGCCAGCAGCGGACGGACAGGGGCGGTCACTGAAGCTTTCTTT
NA	TRBV9	TRBD1	TRBJ1-2	CASSIGTDNYGYTF	TGTGCCAGCAGCATCGGGACAGATAACTATGGCTACACCTTC
few	TRBV5-1	TRBD2	TRBJ2-1	CASSFGGGLAAKREFF	TGCGCCAGCAGTTTTGGGGGGGGACTAGCGGCCAAAAGGGAGTTCTTC
few	TRBV7-9	TRBD1	TRBJ2-1	CASNPTGAVQFF	TGTGCCAGCAATCCTACAGGGGCGGTTCAGTTCTTC
NA	TRBV29-1	TRBD2	TRBJ2-1	CSGGLAGELGQFF	TGCAGCGGCGGACTAGCGGGGGAACTTGGGCAGTTCTTC
NA	TRBV9	NA	TRBJ2-7	CASSVASGGYYEQYF	TGTGCCAGCAGCGTAGCGTCGGGGGGCTACTACGAGCAGTACTTC
NA	TRBV15	NA	TRBJ1-1	CATSRDLGTGSTEAFF	TGTGCCACCAGCAGAGATCTGGGAACAGGGAGCACTGAAGCTTTCTTT
NA	TRBV4-2	NA	TRBJ1-4	CASSQNFGVEANEKLFF	TGTGCCAGCAGCCAAAACTTCGGGGTGGAAGCTAATGAAAAACTGTTTTTT
NA	TRBV7-3	TRBD1	TRBJ1-1	CASSLGQGMNTEAFF	TGTGCCAGCAGCTTAGGACAGGGTATGAACACTGAAGCTTTCTTT
NA	TRBV5-1	TRBD1	TRBJ2-3	CASTTGQGTDTQYF	TGCGCCAGTACGACGGGACAGGGCACAGATACGCAGTATTTT
NA	TRBV5-6	NA	TRBJ2-7	CASSFGRSTYEQYF	TGTGCCAGCAGCTTTGGCAGGTCCACCTACGAGCAGTACTTC
NA	TRBV6-5	NA	TRBJ1-2	CASSYSKQGKGGYTF	TGTGCCAGCAGTTACTCGAAACAGGGAAAGGGCGGCTACACCTTC